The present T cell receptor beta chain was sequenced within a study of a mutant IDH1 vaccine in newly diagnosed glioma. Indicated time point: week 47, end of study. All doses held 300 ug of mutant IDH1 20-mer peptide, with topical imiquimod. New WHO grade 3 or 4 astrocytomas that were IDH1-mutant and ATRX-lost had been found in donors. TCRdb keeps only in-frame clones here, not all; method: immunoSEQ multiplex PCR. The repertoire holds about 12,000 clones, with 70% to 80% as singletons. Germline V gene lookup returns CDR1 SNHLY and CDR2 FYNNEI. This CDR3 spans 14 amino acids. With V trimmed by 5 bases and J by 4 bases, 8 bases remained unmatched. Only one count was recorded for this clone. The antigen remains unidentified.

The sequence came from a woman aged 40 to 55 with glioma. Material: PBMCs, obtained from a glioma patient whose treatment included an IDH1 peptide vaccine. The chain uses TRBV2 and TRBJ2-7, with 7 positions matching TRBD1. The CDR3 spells CASSTGTVGYEQYF. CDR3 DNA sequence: TGTGCCAGCAGTACCGGGACAGTTGGTTACGAGCAGTACTTC.